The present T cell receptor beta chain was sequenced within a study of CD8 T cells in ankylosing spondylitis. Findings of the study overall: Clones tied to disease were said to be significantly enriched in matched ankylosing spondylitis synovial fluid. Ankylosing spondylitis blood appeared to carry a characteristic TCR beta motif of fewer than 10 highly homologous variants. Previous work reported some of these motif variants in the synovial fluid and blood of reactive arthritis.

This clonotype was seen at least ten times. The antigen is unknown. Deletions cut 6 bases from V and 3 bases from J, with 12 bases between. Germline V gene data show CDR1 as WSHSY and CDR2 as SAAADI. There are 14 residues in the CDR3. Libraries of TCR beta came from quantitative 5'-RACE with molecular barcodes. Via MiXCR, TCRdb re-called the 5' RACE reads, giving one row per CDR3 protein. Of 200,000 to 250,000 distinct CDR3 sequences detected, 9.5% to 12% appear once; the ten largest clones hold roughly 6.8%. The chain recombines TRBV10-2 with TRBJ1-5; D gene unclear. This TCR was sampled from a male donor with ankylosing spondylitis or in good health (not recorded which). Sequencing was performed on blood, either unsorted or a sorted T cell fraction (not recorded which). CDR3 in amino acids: CASRAAQDNQPQHF. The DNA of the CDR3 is TGCGCCAGCAGAGCGGCCCAGGACAATCAGCCCCAGCATTTT.